The 12 T cell receptor beta chains in this list originate from one sample, sequenced in a study of early T cells in non-severe SARS-CoV-2 infection. Using its own MiXCR run on the 5' RACE reads, TCRdb lists one record per CDR3 protein. The sample holds some 46,000 distinct CDR3 sequences; 5.5% to 7.5% are singletons and the top ten take less than 25%. Sequences were derived from whole blood, sampled at baseline. The receptors shown here come from an adult who was a healthcare worker with PCR-confirmed SARS-CoV-2 infection or an uninfected control (not recorded which).

The chain combines TRBV12-3 or TRBV12-4 with TRBJ2-4; the D gene could be TRBD1 or TRBD2 (6 bases each). This CDR3 contains 17 residues. Trimming took 3 bases from V and 1 from J, leaving 16 bases between them. CDR3 sequence reads: CASSFTGQTSAKNIQYF. CDR3 coding DNA: TGTGCCAGCAGTTTTACAGGGCAGACTAGTGCCAAAAACATTCAGTACTTC.

This clonotype has just a few counts. The V call is TRBV12-3 or TRBV12-4, the J call TRBJ2-2; 10 positions agree with TRBD2. The CDR3 runs to 15 residues. With V trimmed by 6 bases and J by 5 bases, 6 bases remained unmatched. CDR3 residues: CASRDRTSGTGELFF. The CDR3 DNA reads TGTGCCAGCAGGGACAGGACTAGCGGTACCGGGGAGCTGTTTTTT.

This clonotype has a count of ten or more. The rearrangement uses TRBV27 and TRBJ2-7; D is tentatively TRBD1 or TRBD2 (6 bases each). Germline V gives CDR1 MNHEY, CDR2 SMNVEV (reference sequence). The CDR3 has 18 residues. Between the trimmed V and J ends, which lost 0 bases and 3 bases, there was a span of 21 bases. The CDR3 spells CASSLSVPARGRDYEQYF. CDR3 in DNA: TGTGCCAGCAGTTTATCGGTCCCGGCCCGGGGGCGAGACTACGAGCAGTACTTC.

There are a few counts of this clonotype. This chain uses TRBV11-2 with TRBJ2-5; D is uncertain. This CDR3 has 13 amino acids. The V gene's germline CDR1 is SGHAT and CDR2 FQNNGV. V was trimmed by 1 base and J by 9 bases, leaving 12 bases between them. CDR3 sequence: CASSLAGSRAQYF. The CDR3 bases are TGTGCCAGCAGCTTAGCGGGCAGCCGGGCCCAGTACTTC.

This clonotype was found many times. The genes are TRBV20-1 and TRBJ2-5; perhaps TRBD2 as D (6 bases). This CDR3 has 14 residues. The ends were cut back, 5 bases at V and 5 bases at J, with 18 bases in the middle. Germline assignment: CDR1 DFQATT and CDR2 SNEGSKA (reference sequence). The CDR3: CSAGRRLVWETQYF. CDR3 nucleotide sequence: TGCAGTGCTGGGCGGAGACTAGTTTGGGAGACCCAGTACTTC.

This clonotype was detected only a few times. This chain uses TRBV29-1 with TRBJ2-1, with 9 nucleotides matching TRBD2. From germline, CDR1 is SQVTM and CDR2 ANQGSEA. V dropped 2 bases and J dropped 9; count of bases not matched to a gene: 14. CDR3 length: 16 residues. CDR3 amino acids: CSVENPLAGTRGEQFF. The CDR3 region has the DNA TGCAGCGTTGAAAACCCGCTAGCGGGGACCCGGGGTGAGCAGTTCTTC.

The sample holds many counts of this clonotype. The genes are TRBV29-1 and TRBJ2-5, with 11 positions matching TRBD2. The germline gives CDR1 SQVTM, CDR2 ANQGSEA. The J segment lost 5 bases and the V segment lost 6 bases, leaving 11 bases of the junction unmatched. This CDR3 spans 15 amino acids. The CDR3 nucleotides are TGCAGCGTCGATACTAGCGGGGGCCCCGGGGAGACCCAGTACTTC. This sequence encodes CSVDTSGGPGETQYF.

The chain has TRBV19 and TRBJ1-6; D is ambiguous. V lost 5 bases to trimming and J lost 9 bases, with 8 bases between them. CDR1 and CDR2 from the germline V gene are LNHDA and SQIVND (reference sequence). The CDR3 covers 12 residues. The CDR3 nucleotides are TGTGCCAGTAGTCTCGTCAGTTCACCCCTCCACTTT. Encoded protein: CASSLVSSPLHF.

This clonotype was seen repeatedly, ten times or more. The chain carries TRBV6-6 and TRBJ2-5, with no clear D. V shed 4 bases and J shed 0 bases, with 9 bases lying between them. Per the germline V gene, CDR1 is MNHNY and CDR2 is SVGAGI (reference sequence). The CDR3 has 14 residues. This CDR3 reads CASSWSGHQETQYF. The CDR3 region has the DNA TGTGCCAGCAGTTGGAGTGGACACCAAGAGACCCAGTACTTC.

V is TRBV5-1 and J is TRBJ2-3; D may be TRBD1 (5 bases). Trimming removed 2 bases at V and 3 bases at J, with 7 bases between. The CDR3 runs 13 residues. The germline CDR1 and CDR2 sequences are SGHRS and YFSETQ. The CDR3: CASSFQGTDTQYF. Here the CDR3 DNA reads TGCGCCAGCAGCTTTCAGGGAACAGATACGCAGTATTTT.

The rearrangement joins TRBV6-1 to TRBJ2-2; 12 bases align to TRBD1. The CDR3 sequence is 16 residues long. V shed 8 bases and J 5 bases; nucleotides not matched to a gene: 9. CDR1 MNHNS and CDR2 SASEGT come from the germline V gene. CDR3 residues: CASHQGTGGATGELFF. CDR3 in DNA: TGTGCCAGCCACCAAGGGACAGGGGGCGCGACCGGGGAGCTGTTTTTT.

This clonotype was seen repeatedly, ten times or more. The chain uses TRBV7-9 and TRBJ1-5; tentative D call: TRBD1 (6 bases). The CDR3 is 15 residues long. Trimming took off 5 bases at V and 4 bases at J, with 15 bases between the two ends. Germline CDR1 reads SEHNR; CDR2 reads FQNEAQ (reference sequence). Here the CDR3 reads CASSPGHPGNQPQHF. CDR3 DNA: TGTGCCAGCAGCCCGGGACACCCCGGGAATCAGCCCCAGCATTTT.